What follows describes a single T cell receptor (beta chain). This entry comes from a study of shared clonotypes between healthy human individuals. The CDR3 is 14 residues long. Deletions cut 4 bases from V and 6 bases from J, with 14 bases between. The V gene's germline CDR1 is MRHNA and CDR2 SNTAGT. The table came from immunoSEQ multiplex PCR; TCRdb's copy has only in-frame clones and leaves some out. The data show roughly 1,500,000 clones, with under 99% seen just once and about 0.45% held by the top ten. The chain recombines TRBV6-4 with TRBJ2-3, with TRBD1 as a possible D gene (6 bases). The sequencing input was naive CD4+ T cells sorted from blood. The sample's subset: CD45RA+ positively selected. The sequence came from a young man in good health. This CDR3 reads CASSASYRADTQYF. CDR3 DNA: TGTGCCAGCAGTGCAAGCTACAGGGCCGATACGCAGTATTTT.